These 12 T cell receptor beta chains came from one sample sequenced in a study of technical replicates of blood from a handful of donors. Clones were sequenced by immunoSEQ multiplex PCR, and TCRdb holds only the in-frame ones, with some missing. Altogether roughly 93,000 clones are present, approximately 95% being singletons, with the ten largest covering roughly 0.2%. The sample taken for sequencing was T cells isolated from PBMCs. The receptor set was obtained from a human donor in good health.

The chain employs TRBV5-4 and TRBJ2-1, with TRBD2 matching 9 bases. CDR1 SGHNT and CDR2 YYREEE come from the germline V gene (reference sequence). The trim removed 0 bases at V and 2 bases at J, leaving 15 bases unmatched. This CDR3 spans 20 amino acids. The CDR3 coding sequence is TGTGCCAGCAGCTTGGATAGCGGGAGAATAATTAGAAAGGCCTACAATGAGCAGTTCTTC. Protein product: CASSLDSGRIIRKAYNEQFF.

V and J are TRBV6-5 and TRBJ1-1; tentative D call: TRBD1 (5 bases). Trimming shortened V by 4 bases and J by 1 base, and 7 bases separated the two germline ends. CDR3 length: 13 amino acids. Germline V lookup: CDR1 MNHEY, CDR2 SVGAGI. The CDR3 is CASSSDRNTEAFF. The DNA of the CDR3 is TGTGCCAGCAGTTCCGACAGGAACACTGAAGCTTTCTTT.

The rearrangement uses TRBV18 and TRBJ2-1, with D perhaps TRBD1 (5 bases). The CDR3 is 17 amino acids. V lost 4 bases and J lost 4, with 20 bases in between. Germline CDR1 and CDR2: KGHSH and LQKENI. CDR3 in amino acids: CASSQNRARAEYNEQFF. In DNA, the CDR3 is TGTGCCAGCTCACAAAATCGGGCCAGGGCAGAATACAATGAGCAGTTCTTC.

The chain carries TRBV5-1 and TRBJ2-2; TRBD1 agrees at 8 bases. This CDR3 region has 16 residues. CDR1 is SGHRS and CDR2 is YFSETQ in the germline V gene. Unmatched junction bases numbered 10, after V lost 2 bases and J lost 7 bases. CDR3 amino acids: CASSFIGQGVNGELFF. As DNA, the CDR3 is TGCGCCAGCAGCTTCATTGGACAGGGAGTGAACGGGGAGCTGTTTTTT.

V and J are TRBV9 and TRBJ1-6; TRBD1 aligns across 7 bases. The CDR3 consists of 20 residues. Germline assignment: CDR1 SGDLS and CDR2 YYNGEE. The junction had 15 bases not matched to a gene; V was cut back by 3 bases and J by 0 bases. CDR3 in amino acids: CASSETARGSSSSYNSPLHF. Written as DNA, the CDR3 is TGTGCCAGCAGCGAGACGGCCAGGGGGTCCTCGAGCTCCTATAATTCACCCCTCCACTTT.

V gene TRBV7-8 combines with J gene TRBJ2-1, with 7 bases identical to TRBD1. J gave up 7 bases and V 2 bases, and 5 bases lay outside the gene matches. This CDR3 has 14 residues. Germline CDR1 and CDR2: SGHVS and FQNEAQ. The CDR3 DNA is TGTGCCAGCAGCTTAAACAGGGGTCGGAATGAGCAGTTCTTC. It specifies CASSLNRGRNEQFF.

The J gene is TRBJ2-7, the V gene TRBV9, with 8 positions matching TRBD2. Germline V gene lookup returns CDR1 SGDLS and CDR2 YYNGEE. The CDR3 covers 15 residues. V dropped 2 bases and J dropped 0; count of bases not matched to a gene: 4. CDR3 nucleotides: TGTGCCAGCAGCGTTAGCGGGGTCAGCTCCTACGAGCAGTACTTC. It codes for CASSVSGVSSYEQYF.

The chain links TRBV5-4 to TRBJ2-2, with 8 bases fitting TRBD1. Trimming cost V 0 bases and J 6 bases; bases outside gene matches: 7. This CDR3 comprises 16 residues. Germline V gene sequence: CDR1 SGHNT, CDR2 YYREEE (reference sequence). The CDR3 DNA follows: TGTGCCAGCAGCTTGGTGGCCGGACAGGGTGCCGGGGAGCTGTTTTTT. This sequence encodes CASSLVAGQGAGELFF.

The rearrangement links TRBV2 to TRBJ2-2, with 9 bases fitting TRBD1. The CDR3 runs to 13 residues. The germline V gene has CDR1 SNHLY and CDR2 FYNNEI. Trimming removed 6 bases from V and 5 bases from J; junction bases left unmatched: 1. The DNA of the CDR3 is TGTGCCAGCAGGGGGACAGGGACCGGGGAGCTGTTTTTT. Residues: CASRGTGTGELFF.

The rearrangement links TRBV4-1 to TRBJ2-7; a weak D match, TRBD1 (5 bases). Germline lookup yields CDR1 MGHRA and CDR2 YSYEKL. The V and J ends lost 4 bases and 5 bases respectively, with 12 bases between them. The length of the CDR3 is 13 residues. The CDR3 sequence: CASSPLQGDEQYF. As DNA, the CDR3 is TGCGCCAGCAGCCCGCTCCAGGGTGACGAGCAGTACTTC.

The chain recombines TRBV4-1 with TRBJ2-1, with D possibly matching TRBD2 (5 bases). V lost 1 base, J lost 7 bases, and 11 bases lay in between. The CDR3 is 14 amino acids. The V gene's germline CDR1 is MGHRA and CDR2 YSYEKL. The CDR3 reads CASSQGTGKNEQFF. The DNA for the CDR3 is TGCGCCAGCAGCCAAGGGACTGGCAAAAATGAGCAGTTCTTC.

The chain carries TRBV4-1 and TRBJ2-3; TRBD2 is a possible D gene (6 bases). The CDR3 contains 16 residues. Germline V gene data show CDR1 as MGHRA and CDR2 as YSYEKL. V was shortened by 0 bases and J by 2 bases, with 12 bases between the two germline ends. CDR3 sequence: CASSQEPGRITDTQYF. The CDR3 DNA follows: TGCGCCAGCAGCCAAGAACCAGGGAGGATCACAGATACGCAGTATTTT.